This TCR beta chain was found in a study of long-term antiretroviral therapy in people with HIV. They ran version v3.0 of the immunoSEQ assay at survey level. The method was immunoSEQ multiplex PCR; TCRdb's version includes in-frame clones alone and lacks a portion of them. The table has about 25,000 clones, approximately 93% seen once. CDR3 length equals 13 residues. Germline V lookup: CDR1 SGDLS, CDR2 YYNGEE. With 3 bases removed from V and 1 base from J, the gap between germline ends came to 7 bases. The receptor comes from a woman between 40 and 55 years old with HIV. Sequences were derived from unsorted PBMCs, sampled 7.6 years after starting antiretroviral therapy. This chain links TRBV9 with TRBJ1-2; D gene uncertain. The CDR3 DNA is TGTGCCAGCAGCGAAAAGGGTAACTATGGCTACACCTTC. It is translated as CASSEKGNYGYTF.